This T cell receptor beta chain was identified in a study of tumor-infiltrating lymphocytes in primary liver carcinoma. RNA isolated from unsorted whole blood supplied the blood RNA, with germline DNA also extracted. The CDR3 consists of 18 residues. Germline V gene data show CDR1 as SGHAT and CDR2 as FQNNGV. TCR beta cDNA was prepared out of 450 to 500 ng total RNA by means of a constant-region primer. Libraries for TCR beta were built through three nested multiplex PCR rounds, which together made up a slightly modified ARM-PCR procedure. A C-beta reverse primer was combined with TRBV1-TRBV30 forward primers in the first two PCR rounds, and each round had around 11 cycles. TCRdb reanalysed the multiplex PCR reads using MiXCR and keeps one entry per CDR3 protein. The sample carries approximately 320,000 distinct CDR3 sequences, 45% to 70% recorded once. Turning to this clonotype: Its antigen is currently unknown. One end of the junction does not line up with germline, which may come from a read error.

Findings and limits, study-wide: Tumor region pairs outstripped tumor-adjacent and tumor-blood pairs in overlap.

Sequenced sample: peripheral blood. The origin of this receptor is a woman aged 25 to 39 with primary liver carcinoma and hepatitis B virus infection. V and J are TRBV11-2 and TRBJ2-7; a weak D match, TRBD2 (6 bases). CDR3 protein: CASSLDMRTNGESYEQYF. The CDR3 DNA sequence: TGCGCCAGCAGCTTAGATATGAGGACTAACGGGGAGTCCTACGAGCAGTACTTC.